This passage covers 15 T cell receptor beta chains from one sample sequenced in a study of blood T cell repertoires in COVID-19. Measured with immunoSEQ multiplex PCR; TCRdb has only the in-frame clones, and not every one. Among about 50,000 clones listed, approximately 92% were seen once. The sample comprised peripheral blood. All receptors derive from a man aged 45-65 years with active COVID-19.

The rearrangement links TRBV18 to TRBJ1-1, with 9 bases fitting TRBD1. V gave up 3 bases and J gave up 9 bases; unmatched junction bases: 2. The CDR3 totals 12 residues. Germline CDR1 and CDR2: KGHSH and LQKENI. The CDR3 here is CASSPGTGKAFF. The CDR3 nucleotides read TGTGCCAGCTCACCGGGGACAGGGAAAGCTTTCTTT.

The V call is TRBV24-1, the J call TRBJ2-3, with TRBD2 as a possible D gene (6 bases). Per germline, CDR1 KGHDR and CDR2 SFDVKD. The CDR3 is 15 residues long. V was clipped by 12 bases and J by 2 bases, with 20 bases between them. The CDR3 protein is CAAWLRRESTDTQYF. The CDR3 DNA sequence: TGTGCCGCCTGGCTTAGACGGGAGTCCACAGATACGCAGTATTTT.

Points on this clone: This specimen includes other DNA sequences encoding the same CDR3. DNA for the CDR3: TGTGCCAGCAGCGAACGACAGGGACGCACCGGGGAGCTGTTTTTT. Its translation: CASSERQGRTGELFF. J is TRBJ2-2 and V is TRBV9; 7 positions match TRBD1. Germline-derived CDR1 and CDR2 are SGDLS and YYNGEE. The V gene end was trimmed by 3 bases and the J gene end by 4 bases; junction bases not matched to a gene: 6. The CDR3 extends over 15 amino acids.

CDR3 in DNA: TGTGCCAGCTCACGCTCAGCTCTGGCAGGGCCCTACGAGCAGTACTTC. Amino acid sequence: CASSRSALAGPYEQYF. This chain uses TRBV18 with TRBJ2-7; tentatively, D is TRBD1 (5 bases). Trimming left V 4 bases short and J 2 bases short, with 18 bases between. This CDR3 is 16 amino acids long. Germline assignment: CDR1 KGHSH and CDR2 LQKENI.

The rearrangement links TRBV30 to TRBJ2-5, with 7 positions matching TRBD1. The CDR3 runs 14 residues. V lost 2 bases and J lost 3; bases outside the gene matches: 6. Per germline, CDR1 GTSNPN and CDR2 SVGIG (reference sequence). Here the CDR3 reads CAWSRTGLKETQYF. CDR3 bases: TGTGCCTGGAGTCGGACAGGCCTAAAAGAGACCCAGTACTTC.

The rearrangement joins TRBV24-1 to TRBJ2-7; D might be TRBD2 (6 bases). The germline V gene encodes CDR1 KGHDR and CDR2 SFDVKD. This CDR3 is 11 amino acids long. V was pared by 6 bases and J by 6 bases, with 8 bases between. CDR3 nucleotides: TGTGCCACCAGTCAGGGAGGCGAGCAGTACTTC. Translation: CATSQGGEQYF.

The chain couples TRBV6-1 to TRBJ2-1; D gene uncertain. Germline V gives CDR1 MNHNS, CDR2 SASEGT. Trimming cost V 3 bases and J 1 base, with 10 bases left between them. CDR3 length: 15 residues. CDR3 loop: CASSDQVASYNEQFF. The DNA for the CDR3 is TGTGCCAGCAGTGATCAGGTGGCTTCCTACAATGAGCAGTTCTTC.

This clone has a single count. The V and J genes are TRBV3-1 (or the pseudogene TRBV3-2) and TRBJ1-2, with 7 bases fitting TRBD1. The V and J ends lost 5 bases and 8 bases, in that order; junction bases with no gene match: 8. CDR3 size: 13 residues. Looked up from germline, CDR1 is LGHDT and CDR2 is YNNKEL (reference sequence). DNA for the CDR3: TGTGCCAGCAGCGCGAGACAGGGCGGCGGCTACACCTTC. Protein: CASSARQGGGYTF.

V usage is TRBV9 and J usage is TRBJ1-4; tentative D call: TRBD1 (6 bases). The CDR3 runs to 15 residues. V was shortened by 3 bases and J by 4 bases, with 13 bases between the two germline ends. Germline V gene sequence: CDR1 SGDLS, CDR2 YYNGEE. CDR3 sequence (DNA): TGTGCCAGCAGCGCTGCGGGGGGCTATAATGAAAAACTGTTTTTT. This encodes CASSAAGGYNEKLFF.

The chain carries TRBV5-1 and TRBJ2-1; maybe TRBD2 (6 bases). V was clipped by 2 bases and J by 7 bases, with 16 bases between them. Germline V CDR1 and CDR2: SGHRS, YFSETQ. The CDR3 contains 15 residues. Written as DNA, the CDR3 is TGCGCCAGCAGCTTTTCGGCTAGCGTAACGAATGAGCAGTTCTTC. Its translation is CASSFSASVTNEQFF.

This chain uses TRBV11-2 with TRBJ2-2; 9 bases map to TRBD2. V dropped 2 bases and J dropped 1; count of bases not matched to a gene: 11. This CDR3 contains 19 residues. Germline loops: CDR1 SGHAT, CDR2 FQNNGV. CDR3 coding DNA: TGTGCCAGCAGCTTAATTAGGGAGAAAGCGGGGGGGAACACCGGGGAGCTGTTTTTT. It encodes CASSLIREKAGGNTGELFF. The complete variable domain, with remaining parts taken from reference TRBV11-2 and TRBJ2-2, reads EAGVAQSPRYKIIEKRQSVAFWCNPISGHATLYWYQQILGQGPKLLIQFQNNGVVDDSQLPKDRFSAERLKGVDSTLKIQPAKLEDSAVYLCASSLIREKAGGNTGELFFGEGSRLTVL.

This clone showed up just once. The CDR3 DNA sequence: TGTGCCAGCAGTTACTTAGACAGGGGGCCCGGCGGGGAGCTGTTTTTT. Translating it yields CASSYLDRGPGGELFF. V gene TRBV2 combines with J gene TRBJ2-2; 10 bases are a match to TRBD1. CDR1 SNHLY and CDR2 FYNNEI come from the germline V gene. This CDR3 contains 16 residues. Trimming at V came to 5 bases and at J to 7 bases, leaving 10 bases not matched to a gene.

This chain joins TRBV27 and TRBJ1-4; 8 bases are shared with TRBD1. The junction had 4 bases not matched to a gene; V was cut back by 3 bases and J by 1 base. The length of the CDR3 is 16 residues. CDR1 is MNHEY and CDR2 is SMNVEV in the germline V gene (reference sequence). The CDR3, as DNA: TGTGCCAGCAGTTTCTCCAGGGGGCGAACTAATGAAAAACTGTTTTTT. Translated, it gives CASSFSRGRTNEKLFF.

This CDR3 reads CASSLERGNNYGYTF. CDR3 nucleotide sequence: TGTGCCAGCAGCTTAGAGCGAGGGAATAACTATGGCTACACCTTC. The J gene is TRBJ1-2, the V gene TRBV7-8; D is unresolved. The CDR3 is 15 residues long. With 1 base removed from V and 1 base from J, the gap between germline ends came to 10 bases. Germline V gives CDR1 SGHVS, CDR2 FQNEAQ.

This chain connects TRBV28 to TRBJ1-5; 9 bases match TRBD1. The CDR3 extends over 16 amino acids. The trim removed 2 bases at V and 6 bases at J, leaving 8 bases unmatched. Looked up from germline, CDR1 is MDHEN and CDR2 is SYDVKM. The CDR3 loop is CASSLLDRGLSQPQHF. For the CDR3, the DNA is TGTGCCAGCAGTTTACTCGACAGGGGGTTGTCTCAGCCCCAGCATTTT.